This T cell receptor (beta chain) was recovered during a study of naive and memory T cell subsets. An equimolar mix of two oligonucleotides served as the beta constant-region primer for TRBC1 and TRBC2. Nested alpha and beta constant-region primers with the SP2 primer drove four PCR rounds on ligated cDNA. One entry per CDR3 protein results from TCRdb running MiXCR on the UMI-ligation and nested PCR reads. The sample includes some 9,700 distinct CDR3 sequences, less than 7% of them seen just once. This clonotype showed up many times. No antigen is known for it. Whole-study results and caveats: Gini index rose across naive, CM, EM and EMRA in CD4 and CD8. Activation and differentiation may alter RNA-based TCR counts.

CMV status came from CD4+ T cell IFNgamma after overnight CMV lysate stimulation of fresh PBMCs. EMRA cells were CD45RA+CD27-, and effector memory cells CD45RA-CD27-. The sequence derives from a human donor in good health. Sequenced input: CD4+ TEMRA cells from blood. Subset indicated: effector memory re-expressing CD45RA, CD45RA+ CD27-.

The CDR3 bases are TGTGCCAGCAGCTTAAACTCGTACAATGAGCAGTTCTTC. It is translated as CASSLNSYNEQFF. The chain uses TRBV7-2 and TRBJ2-1; D ambiguous. V was clipped by 2 bases and J by 4 bases, with 6 bases between them. There are 13 residues in the CDR3. The germline V gene encodes CDR1 SGHTA and CDR2 FQGNSA.